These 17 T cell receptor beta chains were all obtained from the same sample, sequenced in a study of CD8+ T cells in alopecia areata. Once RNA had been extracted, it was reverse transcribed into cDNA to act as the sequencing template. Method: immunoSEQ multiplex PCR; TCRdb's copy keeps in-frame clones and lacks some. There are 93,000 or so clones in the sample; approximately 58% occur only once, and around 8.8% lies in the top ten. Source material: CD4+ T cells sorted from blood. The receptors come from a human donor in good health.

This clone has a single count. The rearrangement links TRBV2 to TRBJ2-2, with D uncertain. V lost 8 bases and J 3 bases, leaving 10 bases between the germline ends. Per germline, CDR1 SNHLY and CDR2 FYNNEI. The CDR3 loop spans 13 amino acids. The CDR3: CASGQTYTGELFF. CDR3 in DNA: TGTGCCAGCGGCCAGACGTACACCGGGGAGCTGTTTTTT.

Here the CDR3 reads CASSSGDRGYSPLHF. The CDR3, as DNA: TGTGCCAGCAGCAGTGGGGACAGGGGTTATTCACCCCTCCACTTT. The chain employs TRBV7-9 and TRBJ1-6; 10 bases agree with TRBD1. V lost 5 bases and J lost 8; bases outside the gene matches: 6. Germline CDR1 is SEHNR and CDR2 is FQNEAQ (reference sequence). There are 15 residues in the CDR3.

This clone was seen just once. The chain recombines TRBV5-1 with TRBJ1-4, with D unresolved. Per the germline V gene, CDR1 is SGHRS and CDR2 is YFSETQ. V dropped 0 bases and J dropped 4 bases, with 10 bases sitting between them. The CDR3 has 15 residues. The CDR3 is CASSLGTSVNEKLFF. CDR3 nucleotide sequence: TGCGCCAGCAGCTTGGGGACGTCAGTTAATGAAAAACTGTTTTTT.

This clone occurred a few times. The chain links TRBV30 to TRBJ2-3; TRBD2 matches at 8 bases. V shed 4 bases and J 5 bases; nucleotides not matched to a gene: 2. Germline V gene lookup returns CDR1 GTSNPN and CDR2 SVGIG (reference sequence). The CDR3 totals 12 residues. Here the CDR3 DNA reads TGTGCCTGGAACGGGGGGGGAGATACGCAGTATTTT. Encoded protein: CAWNGGGDTQYF.

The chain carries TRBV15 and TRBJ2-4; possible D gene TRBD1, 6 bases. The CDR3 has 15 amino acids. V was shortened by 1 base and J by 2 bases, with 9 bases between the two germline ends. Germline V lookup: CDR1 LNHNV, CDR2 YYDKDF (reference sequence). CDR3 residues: CATSRAGQSKNIQYF. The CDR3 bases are TGTGCCACCAGCAGAGCTGGACAGTCCAAAAACATTCAGTACTTC. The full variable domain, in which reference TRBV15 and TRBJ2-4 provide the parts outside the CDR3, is DAMVIQNPRYQVTQFGKPVTLSCSQTLNHNVMYWYQQKSSQAPKLLFHYYDKDFNNEADTPDNFQSRRPNTSFCFLDIRSPGLGDTAMYLCATSRAGQSKNIQYFGAGTRLSVL.

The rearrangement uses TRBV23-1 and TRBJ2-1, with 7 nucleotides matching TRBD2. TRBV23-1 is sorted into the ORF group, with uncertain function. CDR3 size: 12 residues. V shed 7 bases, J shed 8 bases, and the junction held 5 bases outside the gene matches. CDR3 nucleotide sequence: TGCGCCAGCATCGGGGGGTCCGATGAGCAGTTCTTC. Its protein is CASIGGSDEQFF.

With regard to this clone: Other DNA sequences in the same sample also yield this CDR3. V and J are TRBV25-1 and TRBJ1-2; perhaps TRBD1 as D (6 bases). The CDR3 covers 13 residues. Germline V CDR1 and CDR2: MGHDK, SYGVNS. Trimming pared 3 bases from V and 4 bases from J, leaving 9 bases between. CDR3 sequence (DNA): TGTGCCAGCAGTGAGACAGGCGGCTATGGCTACACCTTC. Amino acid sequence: CASSETGGYGYTF.

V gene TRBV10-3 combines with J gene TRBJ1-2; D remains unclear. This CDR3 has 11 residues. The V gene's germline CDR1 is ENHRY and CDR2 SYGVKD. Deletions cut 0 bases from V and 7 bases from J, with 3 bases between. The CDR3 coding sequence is TGTGCCATCAGTGAGTCGGCTGGCTACACCTTC. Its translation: CAISESAGYTF.

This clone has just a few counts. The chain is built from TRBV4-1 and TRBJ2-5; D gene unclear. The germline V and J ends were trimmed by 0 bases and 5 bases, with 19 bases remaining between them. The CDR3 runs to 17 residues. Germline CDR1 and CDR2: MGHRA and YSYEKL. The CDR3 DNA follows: TGCGCCAGCAGCCAAGATTCCTCGGCGGTCCCTCGGGAGACCCAGTACTTC. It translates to CASSQDSSAVPRETQYF.

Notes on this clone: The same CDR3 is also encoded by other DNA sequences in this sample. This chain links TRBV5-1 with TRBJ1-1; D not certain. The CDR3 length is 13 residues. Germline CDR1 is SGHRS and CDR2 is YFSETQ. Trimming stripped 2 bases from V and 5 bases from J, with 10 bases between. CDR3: CASSFGEGTEAFF. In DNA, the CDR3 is TGCGCCAGCAGCTTCGGGGAAGGTACTGAAGCTTTCTTT.

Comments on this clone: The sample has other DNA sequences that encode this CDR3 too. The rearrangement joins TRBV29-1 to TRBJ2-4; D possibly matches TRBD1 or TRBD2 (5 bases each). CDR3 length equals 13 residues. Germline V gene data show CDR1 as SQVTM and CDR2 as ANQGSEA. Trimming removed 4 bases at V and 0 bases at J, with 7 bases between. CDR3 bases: TGCAGCGTTGGGGGGTTAGCCAAAAACATTCAGTACTTC. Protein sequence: CSVGGLAKNIQYF.

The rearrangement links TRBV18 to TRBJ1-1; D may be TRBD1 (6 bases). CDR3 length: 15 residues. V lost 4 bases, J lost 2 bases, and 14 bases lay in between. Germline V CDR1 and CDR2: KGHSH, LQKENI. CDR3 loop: CASSRTGTSNTEAFF. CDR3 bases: TGTGCCAGCTCACGTACCGGGACATCTAACACTGAAGCTTTCTTT.

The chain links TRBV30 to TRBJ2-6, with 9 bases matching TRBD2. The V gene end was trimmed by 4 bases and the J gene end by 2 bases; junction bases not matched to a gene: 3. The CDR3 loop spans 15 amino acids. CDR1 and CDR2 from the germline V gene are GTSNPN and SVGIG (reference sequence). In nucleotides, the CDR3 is TGTGCCTGGACTAGCGGGGCCCCTGGGGCCAACGTCCTGACTTTC. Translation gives CAWTSGAPGANVLTF.

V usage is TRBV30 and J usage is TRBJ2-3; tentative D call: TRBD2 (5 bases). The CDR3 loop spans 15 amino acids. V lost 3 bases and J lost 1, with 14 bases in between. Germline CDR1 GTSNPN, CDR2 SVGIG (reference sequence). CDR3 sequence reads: CAWSQLGSRTDTQYF. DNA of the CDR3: TGTGCCTGGAGCCAACTAGGTTCCCGCACAGATACGCAGTATTTT.

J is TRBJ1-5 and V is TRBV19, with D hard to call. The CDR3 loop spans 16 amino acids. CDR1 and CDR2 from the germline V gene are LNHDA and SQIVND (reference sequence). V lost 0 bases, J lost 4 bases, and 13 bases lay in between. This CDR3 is CASSIEAALGNQPQHF. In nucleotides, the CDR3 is TGTGCCAGTAGTATAGAGGCAGCCCTCGGGAATCAGCCCCAGCATTTT.

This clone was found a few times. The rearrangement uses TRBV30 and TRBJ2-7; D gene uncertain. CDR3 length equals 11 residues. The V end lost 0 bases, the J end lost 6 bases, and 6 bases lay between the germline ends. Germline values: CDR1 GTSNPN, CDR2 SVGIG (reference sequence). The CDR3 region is CAWSVSPEQYF. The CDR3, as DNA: TGTGCCTGGAGTGTGAGTCCCGAGCAGTACTTC.

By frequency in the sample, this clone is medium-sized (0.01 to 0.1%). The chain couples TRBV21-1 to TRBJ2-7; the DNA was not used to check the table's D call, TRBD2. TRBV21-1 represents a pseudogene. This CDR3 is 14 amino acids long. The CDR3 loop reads CASSRSVLLFEQYF. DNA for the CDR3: TGTGCCAGCAGCCGTAGCGTCCTCCTATTCGAGCAGTACTTC.